Below, 2 T cell receptor beta chains from the same sample are listed, as sequenced in a study of Siglec-9 on CD8 T cells in melanoma. Data came from immunoSEQ multiplex PCR; TCRdb stores just in-frame clones and leaves some out. The sample has almost 30,000 clones, 75% to 85% seen once; the top ten hold 5.5% to 7.5%. The specimen was Siglec-9- CD8+ T cells sorted from blood. These TCRs come from a human donor in good health.

This clone was found a few times. The gene calls are TRBV29-1 and TRBJ1-1; TRBD1 agrees at 7 bases. This CDR3 contains 14 residues. The J segment lost 0 bases and the V segment lost 3 bases, leaving 4 bases of the junction unmatched. Looked up from germline, CDR1 is SQVTM and CDR2 is ANQGSEA. CDR3 region: CSVDGTVMNTEAFF. The CDR3 DNA reads as TGCAGCGTTGATGGGACAGTCATGAACACTGAAGCTTTCTTT.

A few counts support this clone. V and J are TRBV19 and TRBJ1-2; the match to TRBD1 covers 10 bases. V lost 5 bases to trimming and J lost 4 bases; unmatched junction nucleotides: 7. This CDR3 contains 15 residues. The germline gives CDR1 LNHDA, CDR2 SQIVND (reference sequence). CDR3 region: CASSPRQGAVYGYTF. The CDR3 nucleotides read TGTGCCAGTAGTCCACGACAGGGGGCGGTCTATGGCTACACCTTC.